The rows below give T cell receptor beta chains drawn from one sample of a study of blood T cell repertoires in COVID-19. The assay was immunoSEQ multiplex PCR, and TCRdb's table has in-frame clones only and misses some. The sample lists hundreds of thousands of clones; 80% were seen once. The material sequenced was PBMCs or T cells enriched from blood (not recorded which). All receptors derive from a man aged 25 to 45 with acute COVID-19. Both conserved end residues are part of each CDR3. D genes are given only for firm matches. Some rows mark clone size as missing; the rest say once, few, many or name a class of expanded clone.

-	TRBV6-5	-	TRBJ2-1	CASSRNRESNEQFF	TGTGCCAGCAGCCGTAACAGGGAAAGTAATGAGCAGTTCTTC
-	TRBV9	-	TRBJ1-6	CASSVEGGITRPLHF	TGTGCCAGCAGCGTAGAAGGGGGAATCACTAGGCCCCTCCACTTT
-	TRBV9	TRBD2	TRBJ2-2	CASSVVGSGANTGELFF	TGTGCCAGCAGCGTAGTCGGAAGCGGGGCTAACACCGGGGAGCTGTTTTTT
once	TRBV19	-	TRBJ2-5	CASKGPTRGETQYF	TGTGCCAGTAAGGGTCCGACCAGGGGAGAGACCCAGTACTTC
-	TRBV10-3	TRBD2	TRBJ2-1	CAITVTSGGNEQFF	TGTGCCATCACGGTGACTAGCGGGGGGAATGAGCAGTTCTTC
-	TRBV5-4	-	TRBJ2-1	CASSVDSYSYNEQFF	TGTGCCAGCAGCGTTGACTCGTACTCCTACAATGAGCAGTTCTTC
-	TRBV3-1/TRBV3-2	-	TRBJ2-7	CASSPTGNEQYF	TGTGCCAGCAGCCCAACAGGGAACGAGCAGTACTTC
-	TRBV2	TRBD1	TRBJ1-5	CASSGTGNQPQHF	TGTGCCAGCAGCGGGACAGGGAATCAGCCCCAGCATTTT
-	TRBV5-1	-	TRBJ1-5	CASSWGDTGQPQHF	TGCGCCAGCAGCTGGGGCGATACAGGTCAGCCCCAGCATTTT
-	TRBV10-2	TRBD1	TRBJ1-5	CASSWGQGDQPQHF	TGCGCCAGCAGTTGGGGACAGGGCGACCAGCCCCAGCATTTT
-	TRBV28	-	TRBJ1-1	CASSLGRFAEAFF	TGTGCCAGCAGTTTGGGGAGGTTCGCTGAAGCTTTCTTT
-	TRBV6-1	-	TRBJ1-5	CASSEGTDNQPQHF	TGTGCCAGCAGTGAAGGGACAGACAATCAGCCCCAGCATTTT
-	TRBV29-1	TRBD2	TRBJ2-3	CSVVTPAGSTDTQYF	TGCAGCGTTGTAACCCCAGCGGGGAGCACAGATACGCAGTATTTT
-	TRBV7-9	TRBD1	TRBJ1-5	CASSTLQGPKHQPQHF	TGTGCCAGCAGCACTCTACAGGGGCCTAAACACCAGCCCCAGCATTTT
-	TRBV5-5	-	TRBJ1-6	CASSLRGAPGSPLHF	TGTGCCAGCAGCTTGAGGGGCGCCCCAGGGTCACCCCTCCACTTT
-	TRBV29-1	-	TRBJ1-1	CSVEDNLMNTEAFF	TGCAGCGTTGAGGACAACTTGATGAACACTGAAGCTTTCTTT
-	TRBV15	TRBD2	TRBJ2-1	CATSSSSGARSEQFF	TGTGCCACCAGCAGTTCTAGCGGGGCTCGTAGTGAGCAGTTCTTC
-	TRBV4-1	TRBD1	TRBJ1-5	CASSQDGTGGTQPQHF	TGCGCCAGCAGCCAAGATGGGACAGGGGGCACTCAGCCCCAGCATTTT
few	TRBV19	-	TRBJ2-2	CASTPGGWNTGELFF	TGTGCCAGTACCCCGGGGGGCTGGAACACCGGGGAGCTGTTTTTT
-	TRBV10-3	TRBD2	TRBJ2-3	CAISGSSGATDTQYF	TGTGCCATCAGTGGATCTAGCGGAGCCACAGATACGCAGTATTTT
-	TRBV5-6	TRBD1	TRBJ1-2	CASSGRDRAGGYTF	TGTGCCAGCAGCGGCCGGGACAGGGCAGGTGGCTACACCTTC
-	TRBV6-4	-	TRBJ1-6	CASSLDGGVSPLHF	TGTGCCAGCAGCCTAGACGGTGGCGTGTCACCCCTCCACTTT
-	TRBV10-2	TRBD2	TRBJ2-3	CASSEGLAGRTDTQYF	TGCGCCAGCAGTGAGGGACTAGCGGGTCGCACAGATACGCAGTATTTT
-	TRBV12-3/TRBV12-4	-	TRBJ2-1	CASLDRYNEQFF	TGTGCCAGCCTGGACAGATACAATGAGCAGTTCTTC
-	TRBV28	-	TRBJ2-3	CASSWRDTQYF	TGTGCCAGCAGTTGGAGGGATACGCAGTATTTT
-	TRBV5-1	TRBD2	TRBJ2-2	CARSWASGGTGELFF	TGCGCCCGCAGCTGGGCCAGCGGGGGGACCGGGGAGCTGTTTTTT
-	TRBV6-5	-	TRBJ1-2	CASQRGDYGYTF	TGTGCCTCCCAACGGGGTGACTATGGCTACACCTTC
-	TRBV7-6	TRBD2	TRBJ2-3	CASSPDPQRGVTDTQYF	TGTGCCAGCAGCCCCGACCCTCAGCGGGGGGTAACAGATACGCAGTATTTT
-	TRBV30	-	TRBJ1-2	CAWSLNYGYTF	TGTGCCTGGAGCCTGAACTATGGCTACACCTTC
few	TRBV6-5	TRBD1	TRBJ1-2	CASSSQGVGGYTF	TGTGCCAGCAGTTCCCAGGGGGTAGGGGGCTACACCTTC
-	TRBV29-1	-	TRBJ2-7	CSVERQSNEQYF	TGCAGCGTTGAACGACAGAGCAACGAGCAGTACTTC
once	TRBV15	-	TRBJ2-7	CATSRTPSSYEQYF	TGTGCCACCAGCAGAACACCTTCTTCCTACGAGCAGTACTTC
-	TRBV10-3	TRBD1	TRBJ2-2	CAISESGQGSANTGELFF	TGTGCCATCAGTGAGTCGGGACAGGGGTCCGCGAACACCGGGGAGCTGTTTTTT
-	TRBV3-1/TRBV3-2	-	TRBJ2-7	CASSQDTSFHEQYF	TGTGCCAGCAGCCAAGATACTAGCTTCCACGAGCAGTACTTC
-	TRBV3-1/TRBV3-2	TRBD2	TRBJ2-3	CASSLKLAGTDTQYF	TGTGCCAGCAGCCTCAAACTAGCGGGGACAGATACGCAGTATTTT
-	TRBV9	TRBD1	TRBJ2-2	CASSVGEDRGRAGELFF	TGTGCCAGCAGCGTAGGGGAGGACAGGGGGCGAGCCGGGGAGCTGTTTTTT
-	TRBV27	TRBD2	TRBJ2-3	CASSLSGPGLAGLDTQYF	TGTGCCAGCAGTTTATCCGGCCCCGGGCTAGCGGGGCTGGATACGCAGTATTTT
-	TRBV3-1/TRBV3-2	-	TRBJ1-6	CASSHRGNSPLHF	TGTGCCAGCAGCCACCGGGGGAATTCACCCCTCCACTTT
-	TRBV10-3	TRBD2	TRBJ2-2	CAISESGGGHTGELFF	TGTGCCATCAGTGAGTCGGGCGGGGGGCACACCGGGGAGCTGTTTTTT
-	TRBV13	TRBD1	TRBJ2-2	CASSLGGTGDTGELFF	TGTGCCAGCAGCTTAGGGGGGACAGGCGACACCGGGGAGCTGTTTTTT
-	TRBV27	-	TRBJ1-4	CASSQGTNEKLFF	TGTGCCAGCAGCCAGGGTACTAATGAAAAACTGTTTTTT
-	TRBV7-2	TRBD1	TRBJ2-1	CASSQRSGGQFF	TGTGCCAGCAGCCAGAGATCAGGGGGGCAGTTCTTC
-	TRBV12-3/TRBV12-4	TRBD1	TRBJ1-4	CASSRTGERRLFF	TGTGCCAGCAGTCGGACAGGGGAACGACGACTGTTTTTT
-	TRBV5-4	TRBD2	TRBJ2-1	CASSREAAGGYNEQFF	TGTGCCAGCAGCCGGGAGGCAGCGGGGGGCTACAATGAGCAGTTCTTC
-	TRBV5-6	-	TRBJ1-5	CASSLKGFVNQPQHF	TGTGCCAGCAGCTTGAAGGGGTTCGTCAATCAGCCCCAGCATTTT
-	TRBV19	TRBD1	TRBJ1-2	CASSVQGNYGYTF	TGTGCCAGTAGTGTACAGGGGAACTATGGCTACACCTTC
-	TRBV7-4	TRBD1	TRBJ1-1	CASSLALGRNRGNVEAFF	TGTGCCAGCAGCTTAGCACTGGGGAGGAACAGGGGAAATGTCGAAGCTTTCTTT
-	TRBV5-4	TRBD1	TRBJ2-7	CASRADRAAHEQYF	TGTGCCAGCAGAGCGGACAGGGCGGCTCACGAGCAGTACTTC
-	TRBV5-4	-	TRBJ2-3	CASRLGLGTDTQYF	TGTGCCAGCAGACTAGGACTTGGCACAGATACGCAGTATTTT
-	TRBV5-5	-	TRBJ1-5	CASSSQGGGNQPQHF	TGTGCCAGCAGTTCCCAGGGTGGGGGCAATCAGCCCCAGCATTTT
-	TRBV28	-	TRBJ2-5	CASSFNFEDRQETQYF	TGTGCCAGCAGTTTCAACTTTGAGGATCGCCAAGAGACCCAGTACTTC
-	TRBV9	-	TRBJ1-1	CASSGSVNTEAFF	TGTGCCAGCAGCGGGTCGGTGAACACTGAAGCTTTCTTT
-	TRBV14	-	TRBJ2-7	CASSQDRLDKTHTYEQYF	TGTGCCAGCAGCCAAGATAGGCTGGACAAGACCCATACCTACGAGCAGTACTTC
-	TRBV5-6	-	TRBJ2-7	CASSLGQGPYEQYF	TGTGCCAGCAGCTTGGGGCAGGGGCCCTACGAGCAGTACTTC